Each of the 27 T cell receptor beta chains below was sequenced from the same sample in a study of spatial heterogeneity in lung cancer. General study results and limits: Expanded alpha and beta TCR counts within tumors tracked tumor mutation counts.

As for time point: sample taken at primary tumor resection. TCRdb itself ran the 5' RACE reads through MiXCR, one entry per CDR3 protein. This sample has some 2,300 distinct CDR3 sequences; around 20% occur once, and the top ten carry less than 30%. No antigen has been assigned to these receptors. The sample consisted of lung tumor tissue, taken at surgery. These receptors were collected from a male donor with early-stage non-small cell lung cancer.

This clonotype came up a few times. J is TRBJ2-5 and V is TRBV5-6; possible D gene TRBD2, 5 bases. V shed 4 bases and J shed 2 bases, with 12 bases lying between them. The CDR3 totals 14 residues. Per germline, CDR1 SGHDT and CDR2 YYEEEE. In nucleotides, the CDR3 is TGTGCCAGCAGCCACGGACTGAGACAAGAGACCCAGTACTTC. Amino acid sequence: CASSHGLRQETQYF.

This clonotype is hyperexpanded by share. The chain employs TRBV2 and TRBJ2-3, with no clear D. The V end was cut by 5 bases, the J end by 1 base, with 10 bases between. CDR1 SNHLY and CDR2 FYNNEI come from the germline V gene. The CDR3 has 14 residues. The CDR3 region has the DNA TGTGCCAGCAGTTATGCTTTGGGCACAGATACGCAGTATTTT. This encodes CASSYALGTDTQYF.

In its sample, this clonotype was seen a few times. This chain connects TRBV20-1 to TRBJ1-6; weak D call: TRBD1 (5 bases). The CDR3 is made up of 15 amino acids. Trimming pared 0 bases from V and 8 bases from J, leaving 14 bases between. CDR1 and CDR2 (germline): DFQATT, SNEGSKA (reference sequence). The CDR3 is CSARDRLGRDSPLHF. In nucleotides, the CDR3 is TGCAGTGCTAGAGATCGGTTGGGCAGGGATTCACCCCTCCACTTT.

This clonotype turned up a few times. The chain is built from TRBV4-1 and TRBJ1-1; TRBD1 might be the D (6 bases). The CDR3 extends over 14 amino acids. Germline-derived CDR1 and CDR2 are MGHRA and YSYEKL. V was clipped by 0 bases and J by 4 bases, with 9 bases between them. CDR3 coding DNA: TGCGCCAGCAGCCAAGAGGGAGGGGGCACTGAAGCTTTCTTT. Translation: CASSQEGGGTEAFF.

This clonotype has at least ten counts. The chain couples TRBV12-3 or TRBV12-4 to TRBJ1-5; D remains unclear. The ends were cut back, 3 bases at V and 1 base at J, with 7 bases in the middle. The CDR3 consists of 14 residues. This CDR3 reads CASSFSGSNQPQHF. CDR3 sequence (DNA): TGTGCCAGCAGTTTTTCTGGAAGCAATCAGCCCCAGCATTTT.

This clonotype was recorded at least ten times. CDR3 coding DNA: TGCGCCAGCAGCTCGGCTAGCTCCAATGAGCAGTTCTTC. It specifies CASSSASSNEQFF. The chain uses TRBV5-1 and TRBJ2-1; possible D gene TRBD2, 5 bases. V was trimmed by 3 bases and J by 6 bases, leaving 10 bases between them. The CDR3 runs to 13 residues. Germline V CDR1 and CDR2: SGHRS, YFSETQ.

This clonotype was picked up many times. The J gene is TRBJ2-3, the V gene TRBV27; no clear D gene. This CDR3 region has 13 residues. V was clipped by 5 bases and J by 0 bases, with 6 bases between them. Germline V CDR1 and CDR2: MNHEY, SMNVEV (reference sequence). The CDR3 protein is CASSPHSTDTQYF. CDR3 nucleotides: TGTGCCAGCAGTCCGCACAGCACAGATACGCAGTATTTT.

This clonotype was picked up many times. The rearrangement links TRBV29-1 to TRBJ1-2, with D maybe TRBD1 (5 bases). The CDR3 is 11 residues long. With 5 bases removed from V and 7 bases from J, the gap between germline ends came to 11 bases. Looked up from germline, CDR1 is SQVTM and CDR2 is ANQGSEA. The CDR3 sequence: CSVQGGSGYTF. The CDR3 nucleotides are TGCAGCGTTCAGGGAGGGTCTGGCTACACCTTC.

This clonotype was observed many times. The V call is TRBV20-1, the J call TRBJ1-2; D might be TRBD1 (5 bases). There are 13 residues in the CDR3. The germline V and J ends were trimmed by 2 bases and 4 bases, with 11 bases remaining between them. The germline V gene encodes CDR1 DFQATT and CDR2 SNEGSKA (reference sequence). The CDR3 DNA follows: TGCAGTGCTAGACTCACCCAGGGCTATGGCTACACCTTC. Amino acid sequence: CSARLTQGYGYTF.

The chain links TRBV7-3 to TRBJ2-1; D remains unclear. Germline CDR1 reads SGHTA; CDR2 reads FQGTGA. CDR3 length equals 14 residues. V was shortened by 3 bases and J by 6 bases, with 12 bases between the two germline ends. This chain's CDR3 is CASSFAVSSNEQFF. The CDR3 DNA is TGTGCCAGCAGCTTTGCGGTCAGCAGCAATGAGCAGTTCTTC.

V is TRBV7-2 and J is TRBJ2-7, with D tentatively TRBD1 (6 bases). The CDR3 consists of 13 residues. From germline, CDR1 is SGHTA and CDR2 FQGNSA. With 5 bases removed from V and 6 bases from J, the gap between germline ends came to 14 bases. The CDR3 protein is CASSINREREQYF. Written as DNA, the CDR3 is TGTGCCAGCAGCATCAACAGGGAACGCGAGCAGTACTTC. Supplemented by reference TRBV7-2 and TRBJ2-7, the full variable domain reads GAGVSQSPSNKVTEKGKDVELRCDPISGHTALYWYRQSLGQGLEFLIYFQGNSAPDKSGLPSDRFSAERTGGSVSTLTIQRTQQEDSAVYLCASSINREREQYFGPGTRLTVT.

This chain joins TRBV9 and TRBJ2-7; D gene unclear. Trimming removed 4 bases at V and 7 bases at J, with 12 bases between. Germline V lookup: CDR1 SGDLS, CDR2 YYNGEE. The CDR3 length is 12 residues. CDR3 residues: CASSQEGREQYF. In DNA, the CDR3 is TGTGCCAGCAGCCAGGAAGGACGTGAGCAGTACTTC.

This clonotype was detected only a few times. The rearrangement links TRBV5-5 to TRBJ1-5, with 9 positions matching TRBD1. The V and J ends lost 4 bases and 7 bases, in that order; junction bases with no gene match: 9. This CDR3 is built from 15 residues. CDR1 is SGHKS and CDR2 is YYEKEE in the germline V gene (reference sequence). The CDR3 protein is CASSRRTGEDQPQHF. DNA for the CDR3: TGTGCCAGCAGCCGAAGGACAGGGGAGGACCAGCCCCAGCATTTT.

The chain is built from TRBV7-3 and TRBJ2-2; TRBD2 matches 14 bases. CDR3 length: 17 residues. Germline V gene sequence: CDR1 SGHTA, CDR2 FQGTGA. J gave up 6 bases and V 0 bases, and 3 bases lay outside the gene matches. CDR3 region: CASSLTGTSGSAGELFF. CDR3 nucleotides: TGTGCCAGCAGCTTAACCGGGACTAGCGGGAGCGCCGGGGAGCTGTTTTTT.

Ten or more counts support this clonotype. CDR3 bases: TGTGCCAGCAGCTCACAGACTATCGGCACAGATACGCAGTATTTT. This codes for CASSSQTIGTDTQYF. This chain joins TRBV7-3 and TRBJ2-3, with a tentative D call TRBD2 (5 bases). This CDR3 contains 15 residues. V was shortened by 4 bases and J by 1 base, with 12 bases between the two germline ends. Germline CDR1 SGHTA, CDR2 FQGTGA. Full variable domain (rest looked up from reference TRBV7-3 and TRBJ2-3): GAGVSQTPSNKVTEKGKYVELRCDPISGHTALYWYRQSLGQGPEFLIYFQGTGAADDSGLPNDRFFAVRPEGSVSTLKIQRTERGDSAVYLCASSSQTIGTDTQYFGPGTRLTVL.

This clonotype has ten or more counts. This chain connects TRBV7-9 to TRBJ1-4; D possibly corresponds to TRBD1 (6 bases). V was clipped by 0 bases and J by 11 bases, with 10 bases between them. The CDR3 extends over 13 amino acids. Per the germline V gene, CDR1 is SEHNR and CDR2 is FQNEAQ (reference sequence). Here the CDR3 DNA reads TGTGCCAGCAGCTTAGCAGGGGGGGAGAAACTGTTTTTT. Translation: CASSLAGGEKLFF.

This clonotype occurred many times. The chain has TRBV5-1 and TRBJ2-1, with TRBD2 identical over 7 bases. Unmatched junction bases numbered 9, after V lost 0 bases and J lost 6 bases. The CDR3 loop spans 16 amino acids. CDR1 is SGHRS, CDR2 YFSETQ, per germline. The CDR3 loop is CASSLASGGRVNEQFF. DNA for the CDR3: TGCGCCAGCAGCTTGGCATCGGGAGGTAGGGTCAATGAGCAGTTCTTC.

The J gene is TRBJ1-6, the V gene TRBV12-3 or TRBV12-4; D not resolved. V was shortened by 2 bases and J by 6 bases, with 11 bases between the two germline ends. CDR3 length: 15 amino acids. Here the CDR3 DNA reads TGTGCCAGCAGTTTATCGGGCGCGGCTAATTCACCCCTCCACTTT. This codes for CASSLSGAANSPLHF.

This clonotype was counted at least ten times. The J gene is TRBJ1-2, the V gene TRBV6-5, with 8 positions matching TRBD1. The CDR3 totals 13 residues. CDR1 and CDR2 from the germline V gene are MNHEY and SVGAGI. V lost 10 bases to trimming and J lost 8 bases; unmatched junction nucleotides: 12. The CDR3 loop reads CAIGGQDGRGYTF. Here the CDR3 DNA reads TGTGCCATCGGGGGACAGGATGGGAGAGGCTACACCTTC.

The rearrangement joins TRBV12-3 or TRBV12-4 to TRBJ1-1; D not certain. The CDR3 sequence is 11 residues long. Deletions cut 0 bases from V and 8 bases from J, with 4 bases between. The CDR3 DNA reads TGTGCCAGCAGTTTAGCCGGCGAAGCTTTCTTT. As protein: CASSLAGEAFF.

In this sample, this clonotype is medium-sized. V gene TRBV6-6 combines with J gene TRBJ1-2, with 11 bases identical to TRBD1. The CDR3 is made up of 15 amino acids. From germline, CDR1 is MNHNY and CDR2 SVGAGI (reference sequence). Unmatched junction bases numbered 5, after V lost 4 bases and J lost 4 bases. The CDR3 region is CASSSPGQGAYGYTF. Here the CDR3 DNA reads TGTGCCAGCAGTTCTCCCGGACAGGGGGCCTATGGCTACACCTTC.

This clonotype was seen more than once but under ten times. The V call is TRBV6-5, the J call TRBJ1-2, with TRBD1 matching 7 bases. Trimming at V came to 5 bases and at J to 3 bases, leaving 3 bases not matched to a gene. Germline loops: CDR1 MNHEY, CDR2 SVGAGI. The CDR3 length is 13 residues. This CDR3 is CASSRTGDYGYTF. In DNA, the CDR3 is TGTGCCAGCAGTCGAACAGGGGACTATGGCTACACCTTC.

In this sample, this clonotype is medium-sized. This chain connects TRBV12-3 or TRBV12-4 to TRBJ1-5; D call uncertain. This CDR3 contains 13 residues. V gave up 4 bases and J gave up 4 bases, with 8 bases separating them. The CDR3 sequence: CASSWRLNQPQHF. In nucleotides, the CDR3 is TGTGCCAGCAGTTGGAGGTTAAATCAGCCCCAGCATTTT.

This clonotype was found a few times. V and J are TRBV27 and TRBJ2-7; 7 bases align to TRBD1. The V and J ends lost 10 bases and 9 bases, in that order; junction bases with no gene match: 3. This CDR3 is built from 9 residues. Germline V lookup: CDR1 MNHEY, CDR2 SMNVEV (reference sequence). CDR3 sequence (DNA): TGTGCCATCTGGACAGGGCAGTACGTC. This sequence encodes CAIWTGQYV.

The CDR3 DNA follows: TGCAGTGCTAGAGAAAGCAGGGAACTGAACACTGAAGCTTTCTTT. This sequence encodes CSARESRELNTEAFF. The J gene is TRBJ1-1, the V gene TRBV20-1; tentatively, D is TRBD1 (5 bases). The CDR3 loop spans 15 amino acids. Germline CDR1 reads DFQATT; CDR2 reads SNEGSKA (reference sequence). Trimming pared 0 bases from V and 0 bases from J, leaving 11 bases between.

The rearrangement uses TRBV7-2 and TRBJ1-6; D call uncertain. Deletions cut 1 base from V and 0 bases from J, with 4 bases between. In germline, CDR1 is SGHTA, CDR2 FQGNSA. CDR3 size: 15 residues. The CDR3 region has the DNA TGTGCCAGCAGCTTAGGAAGCTCCTATAATTCACCCCTCCACTTT. Translated: CASSLGSSYNSPLHF.

The chain recombines TRBV19 with TRBJ2-5; 8 bases match TRBD1. The CDR3 is 12 residues long. V lost 10 bases, J lost 8 bases, and 9 bases stayed unmatched. The V gene's germline CDR1 is LNHDA and CDR2 SQIVND (reference sequence). CDR3 nucleotide sequence: TGTGCCACCGGACAGGGATTGGAAACCCAGTACTTC. Protein sequence: CATGQGLETQYF.